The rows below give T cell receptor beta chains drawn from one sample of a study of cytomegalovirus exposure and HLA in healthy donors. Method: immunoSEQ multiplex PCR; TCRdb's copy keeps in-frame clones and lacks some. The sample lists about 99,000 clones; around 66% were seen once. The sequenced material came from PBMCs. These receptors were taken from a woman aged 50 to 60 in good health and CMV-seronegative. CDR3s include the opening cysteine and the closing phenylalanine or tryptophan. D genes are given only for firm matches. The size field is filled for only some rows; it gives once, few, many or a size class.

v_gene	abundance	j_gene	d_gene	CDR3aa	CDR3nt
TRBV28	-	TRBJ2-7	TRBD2	CASSLVGTNHYEQYF	TGTGCCAGCAGCTTGGTCGGGACTAACCACTACGAGCAGTACTTC
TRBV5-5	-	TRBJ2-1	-	CASSDSAWDNEQFF	TGTGCCAGCAGCGACAGTGCCTGGGACAATGAGCAGTTCTTC
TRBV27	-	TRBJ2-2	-	CASSLERRGTGELFF	TGTGCCAGCAGTTTAGAACGGCGAGGGACCGGGGAGCTGTTTTTT
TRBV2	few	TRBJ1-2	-	CASSEIDTSYGYTF	TGTGCCAGCAGTGAAATAGACACTAGCTATGGCTACACCTTC
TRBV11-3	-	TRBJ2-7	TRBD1	CASSRRGGTGPYEQYF	TGTGCCAGCAGCCGCAGGGGCGGGACAGGGCCCTACGAGCAGTACTTC
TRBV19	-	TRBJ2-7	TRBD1	CASSKDRVYEQYF	TGTGCCAGTAGCAAGGACAGGGTGTACGAGCAGTACTTC
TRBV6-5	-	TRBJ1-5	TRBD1	CASSIGTGGNQPQHF	TGTGCCAGCAGTATCGGGACAGGGGGCAATCAGCCCCAGCATTTT
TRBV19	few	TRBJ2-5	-	CASSMPLGGQETQYF	TGTGCCAGTAGTATGCCCCTCGGGGGACAAGAGACCCAGTACTTC
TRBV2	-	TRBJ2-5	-	CASSELTVVQYF	TGTGCCAGCAGTGAACTAACCGTGGTCCAGTACTTC
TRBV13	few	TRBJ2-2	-	CASRDSLTGELFF	TGTGCCAGCAGGGACAGCCTGACCGGGGAGCTGTTTTTT
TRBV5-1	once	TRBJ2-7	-	CASSLQTSSYEQYF	TGCGCCAGCAGCTTGCAGACTAGCTCCTACGAGCAGTACTTC
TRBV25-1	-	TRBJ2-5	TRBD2	CASSAGTSEETQYF	TGTGCCAGCAGTGCCGGGACTAGCGAAGAGACCCAGTACTTC
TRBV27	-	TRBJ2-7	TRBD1	CASKLDRASYEQYF	TGTGCCAGCAAACTAGACAGGGCCTCCTACGAGCAGTACTTC
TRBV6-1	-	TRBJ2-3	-	CASNRDGYTDTQYF	TGTGCCAGCAACAGAGACGGATACACAGATACGCAGTATTTT
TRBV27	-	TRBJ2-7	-	CASSDTPYEQYF	TGTGCCAGCAGCGACACACCCTACGAGCAGTACTTC
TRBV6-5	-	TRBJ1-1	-	CASSYSSGGDTEAFF	TGTGCCAGCAGTTACTCCTCAGGCGGGGACACTGAAGCTTTCTTT
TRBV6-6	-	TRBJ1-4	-	CASRPRVTNEKLFF	TGTGCCAGCAGACCCCGGGTTACGAATGAAAAACTGTTTTTT
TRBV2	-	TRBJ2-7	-	CASSGLGAYEQYF	TGTGCCAGCAGTGGGCTAGGAGCCTACGAGCAGTACTTC
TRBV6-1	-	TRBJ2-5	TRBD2	CASRTSGGARETQYF	TGTGCCAGCAGGACTAGCGGGGGGGCCCGAGAGACCCAGTACTTC
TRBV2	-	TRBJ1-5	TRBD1	CASRRDRGGNQPQHF	TGTGCCAGCAGACGGGACAGGGGCGGCAATCAGCCCCAGCATTTT
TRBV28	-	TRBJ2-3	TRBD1	CAYRDRGTDTQYF	TGTGCTTACCGGGACAGGGGGACAGATACGCAGTATTTT
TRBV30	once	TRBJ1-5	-	CAWSVTAGYSNQPQHF	TGTGCCTGGAGTGTAACGGCAGGCTATAGCAATCAGCCCCAGCATTTT
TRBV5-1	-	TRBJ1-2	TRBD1	CASSLGGQTTNYGYTF	TGCGCCAGCAGCTTGGGGGGACAGACCACTAACTATGGCTACACCTTC
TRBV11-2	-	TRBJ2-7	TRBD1	CASSLGPRGQGSYEQYF	TGTGCCAGCAGCTTAGGGCCGCGAGGACAGGGCTCCTACGAGCAGTACTTC
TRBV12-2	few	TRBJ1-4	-	CASRLSLEWTGRDFCREKLFF	TGTGCAAGTCGCTTATCATTAGAGTGGACAGGGAGAGATTTTTGTCGTGAAAAACTGTTTTTT